This T cell receptor beta chain was obtained from a study of cytomegalovirus exposure and HLA in healthy donors. Regarding the study as a whole: The presence/absence work took it that sequencing depth was about the same across donors.

The length of the CDR3 is 13 residues. In germline, CDR1 is LNHDA, CDR2 SQIVND (reference sequence). Trimming removed 7 bases from V and 3 bases from J, with 12 bases in between. With regard to this clone: Antigen unknown.

The primer mix had 60 Vbeta and 13 Jbeta primers. Sequencing was performed with immunoSEQ multiplex PCR; in TCRdb, only in-frame clones are kept and a portion is missing. In the table there are about 170,000 clones, more than 70% of which are singletons. This clonotype was obtained from a woman in her forties or fifties in good health and CMV-seropositive. The sequenced sample consisted of PBMCs. The chain combines TRBV19 with TRBJ1-2, with D perhaps TRBD1 (6 bases). CDR3 residues: CASTGGRDYGYTF. DNA for the CDR3: TGTGCCAGTACGGGGGGGCGCGACTATGGCTACACCTTC.